Described below is a single T cell receptor beta chain sequence and its context. Its antigen is not known. Vbeta (60) and Jbeta (13) primers were used in the PCR. The data were produced by immunoSEQ multiplex PCR, yet TCRdb's version contains in-frame clones alone and is incomplete. The sample lists around 150,000 clones, 75% to 80% occurring once. This entry comes from a study of cytomegalovirus exposure and HLA in healthy donors. Regarding the study as a whole: Based on reports, TCR beta sequences accurately predicted HLA-A and HLA-B alleles for most subjects. There were several of the most significant clusters that appeared linked to common viral pathogens in a later analysis. It was in a later analysis that TCR association rates were seen to vary by HLA locus, highest for DRB1 and lowest for HLA-C.

Germline V CDR1 and CDR2: SGDLS, YYNGEE. With 3 bases removed from V and 7 bases from J, the gap between germline ends came to 10 bases. The CDR3 loop spans 12 amino acids. This clonotype originated in a woman in her forties or fifties in good health and CMV-seropositive. Sequencing was performed on PBMCs. The J gene is TRBJ1-2, the V gene TRBV9; TRBD1 is a possible D gene (5 bases). As DNA, the CDR3 is TGTGCCAGCAGCGCCCTGGGGGGTGGCTACACCTTC. Its protein product is CASSALGGGYTF.